What follows are 8 T cell receptor beta chains derived from one specimen sequenced in a study of beta chain features in type 1 diabetes. The isolated RNA, all of it, was reverse transcribed, so expressed TCRB transcripts were what got sequenced. Assay: immunoSEQ multiplex PCR; the TCRdb copy retains only in-frame clones and omits some. The sample contains 300,000 to 400,000 clones, around 10% of which appear only once. Sequencing input: naive CD4+ T cells from blood. The receptors derive from a woman aged 25 to 39 in good health.

This clone was counted between two and nine times. The chain uses TRBV28 and TRBJ2-1, with D perhaps matching TRBD1 (6 bases). The CDR3 loop spans 13 amino acids. Germline values: CDR1 MDHEN, CDR2 SYDVKM. The V gene lost 5 bases and the J gene lost 5 bases, with 10 bases spanning the gap. CDR3: CASSPGQNNEQFF. The DNA of the CDR3 is TGTGCCAGCAGTCCCGGACAGAACAATGAGCAGTTCTTC.

CDR3 coding DNA: TGTGCCAGAAGCTACAGGGTCTCGGACTATGGCTACACCTTC. Protein product: CARSYRVSDYGYTF. The rearrangement links TRBV5-3 to TRBJ1-2; maybe TRBD1 (6 bases). TRBV5-3 is reported as an ORF; its role is uncertain. Deletions cut 3 bases from V and 3 bases from J, with 12 bases between. This CDR3 contains 14 residues.

This clone turned up a few times. The CDR3 is CASGVREGDGQPQHF. The CDR3 DNA reads as TGTGCCAGCGGAGTAAGGGAGGGGGACGGTCAGCCCCAGCATTTT. The V and J genes are TRBV4-2 and TRBJ1-5, with a weak D call TRBD1 (6 bases). The V end lost 8 bases, the J end lost 6 bases, and 20 bases lay between the germline ends. This CDR3 comprises 15 residues. From germline, CDR1 is LGHNA and CDR2 YNFKEQ.

V is TRBV7-2 and J is TRBJ2-5; 9 positions agree with TRBD2. The CDR3 totals 14 residues. Losses at the gene ends were 8 bases for V and 2 bases for J; bases not matched to a gene: 6. Germline V lookup: CDR1 SGHTA, CDR2 FQGNSA. CDR3 amino acids: CASWAGGIQETQYF. As DNA, the CDR3 is TGTGCCAGCTGGGCGGGAGGGATACAAGAGACCCAGTACTTC.

This clone showed up just a few times. This chain links TRBV30 with TRBJ2-1; 8 positions match TRBD2. Germline V gives CDR1 GTSNPN, CDR2 SVGIG (reference sequence). CDR3 length equals 12 residues. V lost 7 bases, J lost 7 bases, and 6 bases stayed unmatched. The CDR3 region is CASWTSRNEQFF. The CDR3 nucleotides read TGTGCCTCCTGGACTAGCCGGAATGAGCAGTTCTTC. The variable domain in full, with the rest retrieved from reference TRBV30 and TRBJ2-1, is SQTIHQWPATLVQPVGSPLSLECTVEGTSNPNLYWYRQAAGRGLQLLFYSVGIGQISSEVPQNLSASRPQDRQFILSSKKLLLSDSGFYLCASWTSRNEQFFGPGTRLTVL.

The J gene is TRBJ1-1, the V gene TRBV18; possibly TRBD1 for D (5 bases). CDR3 size: 15 residues. V shed 3 bases and J shed 0 bases, with 11 bases lying between them. Germline CDR1 reads KGHSH; CDR2 reads LQKENI. The CDR3 here is CASSPAGTMNTEAFF. The CDR3 DNA reads TGTGCCAGCTCACCTGCGGGGACCATGAACACTGAAGCTTTCTTT.

This clone turned up a few times. The gene calls are TRBV4-3 and TRBJ2-1; maybe TRBD1 (6 bases). V was trimmed by 3 bases and J by 9 bases, leaving 15 bases between them. Germline-derived CDR1 and CDR2 are LGHNA and YSLEER. This CDR3 comprises 14 residues. The CDR3, as DNA: TGCGCCAGCAGCCACGCTAACAGGGCGCCTGAGCAGTTCTTC. Encoded protein: CASSHANRAPEQFF.

The V gene is TRBV5-1, the J gene TRBJ2-7, with 7 bases identical to TRBD1. The trim removed 4 bases at V and 5 bases at J, leaving 9 bases unmatched. CDR3 length: 14 amino acids. The germline V gene has CDR1 SGHRS and CDR2 YFSETQ. CDR3 nucleotides: TGCGCCAGCAGCGACAGGGAAGGTAGTGACGAGCAGTACTTC. Amino acids: CASSDREGSDEQYF.